This is a list of T cell receptor beta chains from one sample in a study of T cells in Graves' hyperthyroidism and ophthalmopathy. TCRdb recomputed calls from the multiplex PCR reads with MiXCR, one row per CDR3 protein. The profile shows hundreds of thousands of distinct CDR3 sequences, around 15% of them singletons. Material: blood. These receptors all stem from a woman under 40 with Graves' hyperthyroidism. The CDR3 runs from the conserved cysteine through the conserved F or W. Some rows mark clone size as missing; the rest say once, few, many or name a class of expanded clone.

abundance: -
v_gene: TRBV12-3/TRBV12-4
CDR3aa: CASTLTGASGNQPQHF

abundance: many
v_gene: TRBV28
CDR3aa: CASSLGPDRLTYGYTF

abundance: many
v_gene: TRBV6-2/TRBV6-3
CDR3aa: CASIGWETQYF

abundance: -
v_gene: TRBV28
CDR3aa: CASSPTGQTCEQYF

abundance: many
v_gene: TRBV7-3
CDR3aa: CASSLRVPGITGELFF

abundance: many
v_gene: TRBV18
CDR3aa: CASSPPKGTDEQYF

abundance: few
v_gene: TRBV28
CDR3aa: CASSFGRSGNTIYF

abundance: -
v_gene: TRBV9
CDR3aa: CASSIQAGARDNEQFF

abundance: few
v_gene: TRBV12-5
CDR3aa: CASGLEAGTEAFF

abundance: many
v_gene: TRBV28
CDR3aa: CASISWKNTEAFF

abundance: -
v_gene: TRBV6-2/TRBV6-3
CDR3aa: CASSYSGRQGGRSRYEQYF

abundance: -
v_gene: TRBV5-6
CDR3aa: CASSFYLQNSPLHF

abundance: few
v_gene: TRBV19
CDR3aa: CASSTDGYTQYF

abundance: -
v_gene: TRBV30
CDR3aa: CAWSPGTPGEKLFF

abundance: few
v_gene: TRBV6-1
CDR3aa: CASSEGGGGEGSYEQYF

abundance: -
v_gene: TRBV2
CDR3aa: CARYGQGGEQYF

abundance: -
v_gene: TRBV20-1
CDR3aa: CSGAARRGAFF

abundance: many
v_gene: TRBV11-2
CDR3aa: CASSLNSQGKGYTF

abundance: many
v_gene: TRBV12-3/TRBV12-4
CDR3aa: CADGSFYDEQFF

abundance: -
v_gene: TRBV20-1
CDR3aa: CSASAYLDTGEQYF

abundance: many
v_gene: TRBV6-1
CDR3aa: CASTLTGGVRHPNYGYTF

abundance: many
v_gene: TRBV28
CDR3aa: CASSLRDVGGNTIYF

abundance: -
v_gene: TRBV20-1
CDR3aa: CSATPGLAGGPRDNEQFF

abundance: few
v_gene: TRBV7-2
CDR3aa: CASSRGAWETQYF

abundance: -
v_gene: TRBV6-2/TRBV6-3
CDR3aa: CASTQAGSSYNEQFF

abundance: many
v_gene: TRBV28
CDR3aa: CASSLYGLAAQETQYF

abundance: many
v_gene: TRBV28
CDR3aa: CASSFRRSNQPQHF

abundance: many
v_gene: TRBV18
CDR3aa: CASSPNRNQPQHF

abundance: -
v_gene: TRBV5-6
CDR3aa: CAGSSRWSGSGSIYEQYF

abundance: many
v_gene: TRBV27
CDR3aa: CASSLRPPLYEQYF

abundance: few
v_gene: TRBV27
CDR3aa: CASSSRGTSGTGELFF

abundance: many
v_gene: TRBV6-2/TRBV6-3
CDR3aa: CASIPRGGETQYF

abundance: -
v_gene: TRBV7-2
CDR3aa: CASSLDAGRIPPTLNEKLFF

abundance: -
v_gene: TRBV28
CDR3aa: CASSSLDYTF

abundance: -
v_gene: TRBV27
CDR3aa: CASSWGTGSEAFF

abundance: few
v_gene: TRBV27
CDR3aa: CASSFGTTTTGELFF

abundance: few
v_gene: TRBV9
CDR3aa: CASSADEGFDEQYF

abundance: many
v_gene: TRBV12-3/TRBV12-4
CDR3aa: CASSFNLGRETQYF

abundance: many
v_gene: TRBV6-1
CDR3aa: CASGGGFGAPQTETQYF

abundance: -
v_gene: TRBV20-1
CDR3aa: CSASLYEQYF

abundance: many
v_gene: TRBV27
CDR3aa: CASSLFAGGSYEQYF

abundance: few
v_gene: TRBV9
CDR3aa: CASSARDLPYNEQFF

abundance: -
v_gene: TRBV7-9
CDR3aa: CASSSGTSGNTQYF

abundance: many
v_gene: TRBV20-1
CDR3aa: CSAGQGPYEQYF

abundance: many
v_gene: TRBV3-1
CDR3aa: CASSQGGREQYF

abundance: few
v_gene: TRBV2
CDR3aa: CASGVTGYEQYF

abundance: few
v_gene: TRBV5-1
CDR3aa: CASRLGQENSPLHF

abundance: many
v_gene: TRBV20-1
CDR3aa: CSASWLAGYEQYF

abundance: once
v_gene: TRBV19
CDR3aa: CASSHGRVTEAFF

abundance: -
v_gene: TRBV28
CDR3aa: CASRTLAGGRGTQYF

abundance: -
v_gene: TRBV30
CDR3aa: CAWSLGVNTEAFF

abundance: few
v_gene: TRBV9
CDR3aa: CASSTRLGSTDTQYF

abundance: many
v_gene: TRBV5-1
CDR3aa: CASSQRTSGGTDTQYF

abundance: many
v_gene: TRBV28
CDR3aa: CASGESGRAGGDEQFF